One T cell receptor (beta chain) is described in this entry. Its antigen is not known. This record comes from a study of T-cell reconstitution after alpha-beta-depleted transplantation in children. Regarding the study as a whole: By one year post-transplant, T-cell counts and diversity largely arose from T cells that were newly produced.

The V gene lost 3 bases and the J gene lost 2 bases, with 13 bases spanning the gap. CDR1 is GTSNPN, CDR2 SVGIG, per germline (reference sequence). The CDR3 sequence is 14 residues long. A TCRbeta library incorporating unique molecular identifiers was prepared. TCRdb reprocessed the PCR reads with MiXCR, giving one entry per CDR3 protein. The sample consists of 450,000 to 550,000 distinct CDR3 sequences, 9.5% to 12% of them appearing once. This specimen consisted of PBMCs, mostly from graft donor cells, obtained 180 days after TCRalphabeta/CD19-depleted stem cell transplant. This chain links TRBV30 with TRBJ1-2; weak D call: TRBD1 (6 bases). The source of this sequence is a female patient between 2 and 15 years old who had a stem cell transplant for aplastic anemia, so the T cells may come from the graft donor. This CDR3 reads CAWSESTGNYGYTF. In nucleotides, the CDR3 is TGTGCCTGGAGCGAATCTACAGGGAACTATGGCTACACCTTC.